These 17 T cell receptor beta chains originate from one sample sequenced in a study of PD-1 and CTLA-4 blockade in melanoma. TCRdb's table, derived via immunoSEQ multiplex PCR, lists solely in-frame clones and lacks some. The sample yields 30,000 or so clones, 75% to 95% seen once. Sequenced material: CD8+ T cells from peripheral blood, taken from a patient given anti-PD-1 treatment. The receptors originated from a human donor with melanoma.

The chain links TRBV11-2 to TRBJ2-5; no clear D gene. This CDR3 region has 14 residues. Trimming removed 4 bases from V and 5 bases from J, with 14 bases in between. In germline, CDR1 is SGHAT, CDR2 FQNNGV. Here the CDR3 reads CASSSTYRWETQYF. The CDR3 DNA reads TGTGCCAGCAGCTCAACATATCGATGGGAGACCCAGTACTTC.

This rearrangement joins TRBV30 to TRBJ1-5, with a possible D match to TRBD1 (5 bases). Germline assignment: CDR1 GTSNPN and CDR2 SVGIG (reference sequence). V gave up 5 bases and J gave up 1 base, with 15 bases separating them. This CDR3 contains 15 residues. For the CDR3, the DNA is TGTGCCTGGCGCGCTCAGGGTTTAAGCAATCAGCCCCAGCATTTT. Protein sequence: CAWRAQGLSNQPQHF.

The V call is TRBV29-1, the J call TRBJ2-7; TRBD2 matches 9 bases. The V segment lost 2 bases and the J segment 4 bases; nucleotides outside the gene matches: 6. The CDR3 loop spans 14 amino acids. CDR1 is SQVTM and CDR2 is ANQGSEA in the germline V gene. The CDR3 DNA follows: TGCAGCGTTGAACTGGCGGGAGGGCAGTACGAGCAGTACTTC. This encodes CSVELAGGQYEQYF.

This clone came up a few times. The chain has TRBV19 and TRBJ1-2, with D perhaps matching TRBD1 (5 bases). The V end was cut by 5 bases, the J end by 4 bases, with 17 bases between. The CDR3 is 15 amino acids. Germline V gene data show CDR1 as LNHDA and CDR2 as SQIVND (reference sequence). The CDR3 DNA reads as TGTGCCAGTAGTTGGGCGCAGGGACCACTCTATGGCTACACCTTC. It specifies CASSWAQGPLYGYTF.

This chain uses TRBV5-6 with TRBJ1-4; the D gene is possibly TRBD1 (6 bases). Per the germline V gene, CDR1 is SGHDT and CDR2 is YYEEEE. CDR3 length: 17 amino acids. Trimming pared 0 bases from V and 0 bases from J, leaving 12 bases between. This chain's CDR3 is CASSLAGAGATNEKLFF. In nucleotides, the CDR3 is TGTGCCAGCAGCTTGGCAGGGGCAGGGGCAACTAATGAAAAACTGTTTTTT.

This clone was seen a single time. The gene calls are TRBV29-1 and TRBJ1-4; D remains ambiguous. V dropped 2 bases and J dropped 5 bases, with 12 bases sitting between them. The germline V gene has CDR1 SQVTM and CDR2 ANQGSEA. The CDR3 is made up of 14 amino acids. CDR3 in amino acids: CSVESVSENEKLFF. The CDR3 region has the DNA TGCAGCGTTGAATCCGTCAGTGAGAATGAAAAACTGTTTTTT.

The chain carries TRBV3-1 (or the pseudogene TRBV3-2) and TRBJ2-2; 10 bases agree with TRBD2. Looked up from germline, CDR1 is LGHDT and CDR2 is YNNKEL (reference sequence). This CDR3 has 13 amino acids. The CDR3 protein is CAISSGSAGELFF. In nucleotides, the CDR3 is TGTGCTATTTCTAGCGGGAGTGCCGGGGAGCTGTTTTTT.

J is TRBJ1-4 and V is TRBV4-1; D call uncertain. Germline V CDR1 and CDR2: MGHRA, YSYEKL. With 1 base removed from V and 4 bases from J, the gap between germline ends came to 7 bases. The CDR3 runs to 14 residues. CDR3 residues: CASSQVQNNEKLFF. The CDR3 region has the DNA TGCGCCAGCAGCCAAGTACAGAATAATGAAAAACTGTTTTTT.

The chain recombines TRBV7-9 with TRBJ2-1, with 13 bases identical to TRBD2. Germline assignment: CDR1 SEHNR and CDR2 FQNEAQ (reference sequence). V shed 4 bases and J 7 bases; nucleotides not matched to a gene: 4. The CDR3 runs to 15 residues. In nucleotides, the CDR3 is TGTGCCAGCAGCTCACTAGCGGGAGGGTATAATGAGCAGTTCTTC. Translated: CASSSLAGGYNEQFF.

The chain links TRBV5-1 to TRBJ1-1, with D possibly TRBD1 on 5 matching bases. CDR3 length: 14 amino acids. Trimming cost V 3 bases and J 1 base, with 10 bases left between them. Germline loops: CDR1 SGHRS, CDR2 YFSETQ. CDR3 amino acids: CASSSSGRNTEAFF. In DNA, the CDR3 is TGCGCCAGCAGCTCGTCAGGGAGGAACACTGAAGCTTTCTTT.

Only one count was recorded for this clone. This chain links TRBV2 with TRBJ2-7; TRBD2 matches 8 bases. In germline, CDR1 is SNHLY, CDR2 FYNNEI. V shed 6 bases and J 2 bases; nucleotides not matched to a gene: 12. The CDR3 extends over 16 amino acids. This CDR3 is CASRTTGTRMPYEQYF. The CDR3 region has the DNA TGTGCCAGCAGAACGACCGGGACTAGAATGCCCTACGAGCAGTACTTC.

The chain couples TRBV3-1 (or the pseudogene TRBV3-2) to TRBJ1-2; the D gene is possibly TRBD1 (5 bases). Germline-derived CDR1 and CDR2 are LGHDT and YNNKEL (reference sequence). This CDR3 spans 17 amino acids. Trimming removed 0 bases from V and 4 bases from J, with 18 bases in between. Here the CDR3 reads CASSQDKSRDGTYGYTF. CDR3 coding DNA: TGTGCCAGCAGCCAAGATAAGTCCAGGGATGGGACCTATGGCTACACCTTC.

J is TRBJ2-5 and V is TRBV7-8, with D possibly matching TRBD2 (5 bases). CDR1 SGHVS and CDR2 FQNEAQ come from the germline V gene. The V end was cut by 5 bases, the J end by 3 bases, with 10 bases between. The CDR3 loop spans 13 amino acids. The CDR3 bases are TGTGCCAGCAGCCCATTGGAGGAAGAGACCCAGTACTTC. Amino acid sequence: CASSPLEEETQYF.

The V call is TRBV6-1, the J call TRBJ2-2, with unresolved D. CDR1 and CDR2 (germline): MNHNS, SASEGT. There are 17 residues in the CDR3. V lost 1 base and J 5 bases, leaving 17 bases between the germline ends. The CDR3 reads CASSEGVRLGRTGELFF. In DNA form, the CDR3 reads TGTGCCAGCAGTGAAGGTGTGAGGTTAGGTCGAACCGGGGAGCTGTTTTTT.

The V gene is TRBV7-6, the J gene TRBJ2-7; perhaps TRBD2 as D (6 bases). The V gene lost 5 bases and the J gene lost 4 bases, with 18 bases spanning the gap. The CDR3 has 15 residues. Germline V gene data show CDR1 as SGHVS and CDR2 as FNYEAQ. The CDR3 loop is CASSPQQEGRYEQYF. CDR3 nucleotides: TGTGCCAGCAGCCCTCAGCAGGAGGGCCGATACGAGCAGTACTTC.

The chain is built from TRBV2 and TRBJ1-1, with D perhaps TRBD1 (5 bases). The CDR3 is 12 residues long. Germline CDR1 and CDR2: SNHLY and FYNNEI. With 3 bases removed from V and 4 bases from J, the gap between germline ends came to 6 bases. CDR3 DNA sequence: TGTGCCAGCAGTGACAGGGCCACTGAAGCTTTCTTT. Protein sequence: CASSDRATEAFF.

V gene TRBV6-5 combines with J gene TRBJ2-5; D is perhaps TRBD1 (7 bases). The V end was cut by 4 bases, the J end by 5 bases, with 14 bases between. Germline loops: CDR1 MNHEY, CDR2 SVGAGI. The CDR3 sequence is 14 residues long. The CDR3 protein is CASSWRGRRETQYF. Here the CDR3 DNA reads TGTGCCAGCAGTTGGAGGGGGCGCCGTGAGACCCAGTACTTC.